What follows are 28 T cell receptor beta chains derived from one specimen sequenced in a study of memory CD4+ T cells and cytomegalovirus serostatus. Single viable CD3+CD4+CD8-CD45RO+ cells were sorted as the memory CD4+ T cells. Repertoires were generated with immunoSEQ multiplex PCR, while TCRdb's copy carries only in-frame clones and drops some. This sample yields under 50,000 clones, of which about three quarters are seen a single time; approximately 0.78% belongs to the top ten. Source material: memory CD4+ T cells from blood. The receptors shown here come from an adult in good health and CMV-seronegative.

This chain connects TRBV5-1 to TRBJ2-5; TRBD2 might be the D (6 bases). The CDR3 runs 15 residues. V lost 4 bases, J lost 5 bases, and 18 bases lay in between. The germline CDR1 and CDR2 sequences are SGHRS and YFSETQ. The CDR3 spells CASSDAQGGRETQYF. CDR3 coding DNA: TGCGCCAGCAGCGACGCCCAGGGAGGAAGGGAGACCCAGTACTTC.

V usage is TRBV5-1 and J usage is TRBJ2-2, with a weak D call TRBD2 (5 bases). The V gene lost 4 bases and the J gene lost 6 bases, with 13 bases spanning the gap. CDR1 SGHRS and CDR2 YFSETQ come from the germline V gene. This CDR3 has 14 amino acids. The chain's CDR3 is CASSPRTFAGELFF. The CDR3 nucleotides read TGCGCCAGCAGCCCGCGGACTTTCGCCGGGGAGCTGTTTTTT.

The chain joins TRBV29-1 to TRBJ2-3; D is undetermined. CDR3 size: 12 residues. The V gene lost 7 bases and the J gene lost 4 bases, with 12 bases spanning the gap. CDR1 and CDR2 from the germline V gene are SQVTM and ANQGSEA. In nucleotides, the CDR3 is TGCAGCGCTAAACCCCTCTCAGATACGCAGTATTTT. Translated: CSAKPLSDTQYF.

CDR3 sequence reads: CASRSGTGGNYGYTF. CDR3 coding DNA: TGTGCCAGCAGATCCGGGACAGGGGGGAACTATGGCTACACCTTC. V usage is TRBV6-5 and J usage is TRBJ1-2, with 11 positions matching TRBD1. With V trimmed by 6 bases and J by 2 bases, 5 bases remained unmatched. The CDR3 runs 15 residues. The germline V gene has CDR1 MNHEY and CDR2 SVGAGI.

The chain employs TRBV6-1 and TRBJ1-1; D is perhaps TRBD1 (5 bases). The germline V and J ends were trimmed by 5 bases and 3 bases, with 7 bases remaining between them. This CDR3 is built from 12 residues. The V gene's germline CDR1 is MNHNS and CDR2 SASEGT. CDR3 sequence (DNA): TGTGCCAGCAGTAAGGGGTACACTGAAGCTTTCTTT. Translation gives CASSKGYTEAFF.

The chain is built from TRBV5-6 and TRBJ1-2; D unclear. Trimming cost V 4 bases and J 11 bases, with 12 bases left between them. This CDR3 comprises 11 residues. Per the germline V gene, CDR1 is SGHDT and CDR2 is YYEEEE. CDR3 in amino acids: CASSRRLRYTF. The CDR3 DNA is TGTGCCAGCAGCAGGCGTTTGAGGTACACCTTC.

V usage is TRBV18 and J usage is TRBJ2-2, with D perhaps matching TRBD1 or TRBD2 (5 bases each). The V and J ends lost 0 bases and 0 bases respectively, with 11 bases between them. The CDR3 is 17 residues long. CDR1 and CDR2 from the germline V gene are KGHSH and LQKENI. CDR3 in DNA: TGTGCCAGCTCACCACCGTCAAGAGGGGCGAACACCGGGGAGCTGTTTTTT. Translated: CASSPPSRGANTGELFF.

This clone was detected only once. The chain's CDR3 is CASSQEVASNTGELFF. DNA for the CDR3: TGTGCCAGCAGCCAAGAAGTGGCTTCGAACACCGGGGAGCTGTTTTTT. This chain uses TRBV4-2 with TRBJ2-2; D is unresolved. In germline, CDR1 is LGHNA, CDR2 YNFKEQ. V dropped 0 bases and J dropped 0 bases, with 8 bases sitting between them. The length of the CDR3 is 16 residues.

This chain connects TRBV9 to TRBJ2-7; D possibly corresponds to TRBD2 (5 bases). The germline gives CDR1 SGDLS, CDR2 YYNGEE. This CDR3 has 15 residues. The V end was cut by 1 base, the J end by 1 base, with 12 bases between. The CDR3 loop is CASSVQATSSYEQYF. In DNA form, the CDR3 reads TGTGCCAGCAGCGTACAGGCCACTAGTTCCTACGAGCAGTACTTC.

The CDR3 DNA reads TGTGCCAGCAGTGATATGAATAATCAGCCCCAGCATTTT. Protein sequence: CASSDMNNQPQHF. This chain connects TRBV6-1 to TRBJ1-5, with D unresolved. V lost 3 bases and J 4 bases, leaving 7 bases between the germline ends. The CDR3 contains 13 residues. CDR1 and CDR2 (germline): MNHNS, SASEGT.

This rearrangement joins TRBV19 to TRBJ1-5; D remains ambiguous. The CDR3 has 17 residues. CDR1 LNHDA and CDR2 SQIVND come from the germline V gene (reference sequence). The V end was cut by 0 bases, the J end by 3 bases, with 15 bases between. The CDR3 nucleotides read TGTGCCAGTAGTATAGATCGAAGAAGGGCCAACAATCAGCCCCAGCATTTT. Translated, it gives CASSIDRRRANNQPQHF.

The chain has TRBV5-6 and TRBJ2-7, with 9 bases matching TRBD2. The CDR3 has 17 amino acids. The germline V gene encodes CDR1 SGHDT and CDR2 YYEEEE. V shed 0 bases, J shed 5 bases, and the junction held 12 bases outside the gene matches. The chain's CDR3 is CASSLVGWEGLANEQYF. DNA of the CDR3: TGTGCCAGCAGCTTGGTCGGTTGGGAGGGACTAGCCAACGAGCAGTACTTC.

Here the CDR3 reads CASSLGTANTEAFF. In DNA form, the CDR3 reads TGTGCCAGCAGCTTGGGGACGGCGAACACTGAAGCTTTCTTT. The chain joins TRBV7-8 to TRBJ1-1; D perhaps matches TRBD1 (5 bases). V dropped 3 bases and J dropped 1 base, with 9 bases sitting between them. Looked up from germline, CDR1 is SGHVS and CDR2 is FQNEAQ. The CDR3 runs to 14 residues.

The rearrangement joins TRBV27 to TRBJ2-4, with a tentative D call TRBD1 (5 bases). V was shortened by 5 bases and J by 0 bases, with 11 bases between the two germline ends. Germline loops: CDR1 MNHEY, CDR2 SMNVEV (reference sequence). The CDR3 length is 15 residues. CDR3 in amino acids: CASSPRQLAKNIQYF. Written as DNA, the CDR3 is TGTGCCAGCAGTCCTCGACAGCTAGCCAAAAACATTCAGTACTTC.

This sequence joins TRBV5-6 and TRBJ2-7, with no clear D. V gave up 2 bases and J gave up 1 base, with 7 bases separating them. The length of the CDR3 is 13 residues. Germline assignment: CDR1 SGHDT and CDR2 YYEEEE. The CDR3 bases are TGTGCCAGCAGCTTAACGTATTCCTACGAGCAGTACTTC. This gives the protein CASSLTYSYEQYF. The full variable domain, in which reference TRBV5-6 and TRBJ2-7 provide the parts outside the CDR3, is DAGVTQSPTHLIKTRGQQVTLRCSPKSGHDTVSWYQQALGQGPQFIFQYYEEEERQRGNFPDRFSGHQFPNYSSELNVNALLLGDSALYLCASSLTYSYEQYFGPGTRLTVT.

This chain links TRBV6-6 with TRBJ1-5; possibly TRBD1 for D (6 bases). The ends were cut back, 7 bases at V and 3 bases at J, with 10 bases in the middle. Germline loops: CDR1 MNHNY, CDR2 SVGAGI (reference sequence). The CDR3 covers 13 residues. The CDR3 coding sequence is TGTGCCAGCATCGGACAGTTCAATCAGCCCCAGCATTTT. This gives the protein CASIGQFNQPQHF.

CDR3 amino acids: CAITTRDRSSYEQYF. CDR3 coding DNA: TGTGCCATTACCACCCGGGACAGGAGCTCCTACGAGCAGTACTTC. The chain links TRBV2 to TRBJ2-7, with 8 positions matching TRBD1. The ends lost 10 bases at V and 0 bases at J; junction bases unmatched: 11. Per the germline V gene, CDR1 is SNHLY and CDR2 is FYNNEI. The CDR3 length is 15 residues.

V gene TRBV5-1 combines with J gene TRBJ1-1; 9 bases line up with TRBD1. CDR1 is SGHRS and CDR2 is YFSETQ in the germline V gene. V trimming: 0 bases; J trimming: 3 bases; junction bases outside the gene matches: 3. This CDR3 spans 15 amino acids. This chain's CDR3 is CASSLEGQGYTEAFF. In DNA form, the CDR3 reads TGCGCCAGCAGCTTGGAGGGACAGGGTTACACTGAAGCTTTCTTT.

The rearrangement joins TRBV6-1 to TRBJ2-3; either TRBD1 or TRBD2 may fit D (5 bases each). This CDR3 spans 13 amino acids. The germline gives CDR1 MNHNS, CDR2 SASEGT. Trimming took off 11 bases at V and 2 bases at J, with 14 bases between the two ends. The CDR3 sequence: CAVRDATTDTQYF. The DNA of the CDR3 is TGTGCCGTGAGGGACGCCACCACAGATACGCAGTATTTT.

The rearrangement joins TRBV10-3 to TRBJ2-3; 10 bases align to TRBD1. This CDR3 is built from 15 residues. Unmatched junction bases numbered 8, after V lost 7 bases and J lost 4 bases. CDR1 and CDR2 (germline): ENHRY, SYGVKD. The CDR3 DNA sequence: TGTGCCATCAATGGACAAGACAGGGGGCCAGATACGCAGTATTTT. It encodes CAINGQDRGPDTQYF.

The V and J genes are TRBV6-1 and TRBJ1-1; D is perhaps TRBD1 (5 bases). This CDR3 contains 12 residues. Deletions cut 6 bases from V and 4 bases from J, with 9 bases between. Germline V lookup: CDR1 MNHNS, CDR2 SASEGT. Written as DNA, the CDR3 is TGTGCCAGCAGCGTACAGGCCACTGAAGCTTTCTTT. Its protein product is CASSVQATEAFF.

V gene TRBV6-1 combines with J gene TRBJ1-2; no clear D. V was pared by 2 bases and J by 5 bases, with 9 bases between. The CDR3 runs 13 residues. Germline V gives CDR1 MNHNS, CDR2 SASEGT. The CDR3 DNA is TGTGCCAGCAGTGAACGGCGCGTTTATGGCTACACCTTC. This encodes CASSERRVYGYTF.

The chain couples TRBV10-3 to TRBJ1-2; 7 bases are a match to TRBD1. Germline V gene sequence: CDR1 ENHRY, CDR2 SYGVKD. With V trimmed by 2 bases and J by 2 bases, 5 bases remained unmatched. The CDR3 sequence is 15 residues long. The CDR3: CAISENTGANYGYTF. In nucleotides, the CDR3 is TGTGCCATCAGTGAGAATACAGGGGCGAACTATGGCTACACCTTC.

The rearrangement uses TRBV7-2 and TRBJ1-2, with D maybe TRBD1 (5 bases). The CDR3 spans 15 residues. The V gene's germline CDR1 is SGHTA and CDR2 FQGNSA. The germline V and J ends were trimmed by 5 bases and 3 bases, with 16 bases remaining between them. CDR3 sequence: CASSGRGLEDYGYTF. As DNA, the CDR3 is TGTGCCAGCAGCGGACGGGGCTTGGAGGACTATGGCTACACCTTC.

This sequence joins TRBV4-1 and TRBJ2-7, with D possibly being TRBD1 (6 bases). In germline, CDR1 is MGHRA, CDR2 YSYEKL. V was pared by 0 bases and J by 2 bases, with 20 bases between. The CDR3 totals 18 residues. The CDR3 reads CASSQEFLGGDRAYEQYF. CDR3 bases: TGCGCCAGCAGCCAAGAGTTTCTAGGGGGAGACCGCGCCTACGAGCAGTACTTC.

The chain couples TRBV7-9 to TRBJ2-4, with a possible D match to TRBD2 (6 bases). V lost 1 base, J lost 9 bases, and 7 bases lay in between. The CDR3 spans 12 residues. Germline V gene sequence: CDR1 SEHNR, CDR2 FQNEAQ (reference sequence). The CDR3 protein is CASSLEGGIQYF. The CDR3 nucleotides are TGTGCCAGCAGCTTAGAGGGAGGCATTCAGTACTTC. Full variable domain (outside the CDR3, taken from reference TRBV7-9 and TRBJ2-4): DTGVSQNPRHKITKRGQNVTFRCDPISEHNRLYWYRQTLGQGPEFLTYFQNEAQLEKSRLLSDRFSAERPKGSFSTLEIQRTEQGDSAMYLCASSLEGGIQYFGAGTRLSVL.

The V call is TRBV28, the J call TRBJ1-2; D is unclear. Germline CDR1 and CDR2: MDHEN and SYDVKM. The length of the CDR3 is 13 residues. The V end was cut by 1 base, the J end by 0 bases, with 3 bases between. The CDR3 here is CASSLSANYGYTF. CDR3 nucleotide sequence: TGTGCCAGCAGTTTATCAGCTAACTATGGCTACACCTTC.

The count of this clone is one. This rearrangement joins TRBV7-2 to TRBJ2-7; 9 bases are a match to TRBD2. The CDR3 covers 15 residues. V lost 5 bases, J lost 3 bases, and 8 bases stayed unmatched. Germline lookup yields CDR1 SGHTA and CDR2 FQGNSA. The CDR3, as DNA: TGTGCCAGCAGCAGTCAGCGGGGGGCCCTCTACGAGCAGTACTTC. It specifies CASSSQRGALYEQYF.